The rows below give T cell receptor beta chains drawn from one sample of a study of blood T cell repertoires in COVID-19. This table comes from immunoSEQ multiplex PCR, and its TCRdb copy is limited to in-frame clones, with some not included. The sample lists 110,000 to 150,000 clones, approximately 85% occurring once. Sequencing was done on a sample of peripheral blood. The receptors were gathered from a woman older than 75 with acute or convalescent COVID-19. The CDR3 runs from the conserved cysteine through the conserved F or W. Fields, in order: V gene, D gene, J gene, CDR3 length, clone size, CDR3 DNA, CDR3 protein. D genes are given only for firm matches. Clone sizes are given selectively: once, few, many, or a class where the clone is expanded.

>TRBV2|NA|TRBJ2-3|13|NA
TGTGCCAGCCACAGATGGGGCACAGATACGCAGTATTTT
CASHRWGTDTQYF
>TRBV5-1|NA|TRBJ2-5|16|NA
TGCGCCAGCAGCCGGGGGGCGGAGGGGGTTGCAGAGACCCAGTACTTC
CASSRGAEGVAETQYF
>TRBV6-5|TRBD1|TRBJ1-5|15|NA
TGTGCCAGCAGTTATGCAGGGGGCGCGGGGCAGCCCCAGCATTTT
CASSYAGGAGQPQHF
>TRBV28|NA|TRBJ1-5|15|NA
TGTGCCAGCAGTTTACGAGGCGGAGAAGGAAAGCCCCAGCATTTT
CASSLRGGEGKPQHF
>TRBV6-5|NA|TRBJ2-7|15|NA
TGTGCCAGCAGACGCAACCACCTAATTCCCTACGAGCAGTACTTC
CASRRNHLIPYEQYF
>TRBV28|NA|TRBJ2-3|19|NA
TGTGCCAGCAGTACCCCCTCTTACTATACAGGGAAACGCACAGATACGCAGTATTTT
CASSTPSYYTGKRTDTQYF
>TRBV11-2|NA|TRBJ2-1|15|NA
TGTGCCAGCAGCTTAGTTCGGGGGTCCTACAATGAGCAGTTCTTC
CASSLVRGSYNEQFF
>TRBV24-1|NA|TRBJ1-5|14|NA
TGTGCCACCAGTGATCGACAGCTGAATCAGCCCCAGCATTTT
CATSDRQLNQPQHF
>TRBV19|NA|TRBJ2-2|11|NA
TGTGCCGGCGGAAAGACCGGGGAGCTGTTTTTT
CAGGKTGELFF
>TRBV2|NA|TRBJ1-1|14|NA
TGTGCCAGCAGTGAAGGGAGGACGGCGACTGAAGCTTTCTTT
CASSEGRTATEAFF
>TRBV27|NA|TRBJ1-4|12|NA
TGTGCCAGCAGTTTAGGCGGAGAAAAACTGTTTTTT
CASSLGGEKLFF
>TRBV4-1|NA|TRBJ2-3|12|few
TGCGCCAGCAGCCAAGATCCGGTCACGCAGTATTTT
CASSQDPVTQYF
>TRBV6-2/TRBV6-3|TRBD2|TRBJ2-1|18|NA
TGTGCCAGCAGTCTAAGCGGGAGGACTTTTTACTCCTACAATGAGCAGTTCTTC
CASSLSGRTFYSYNEQFF
>TRBV2|NA|TRBJ1-5|14|NA
TGTGCCAGCAGTGAGGGTAGACCCGGGGAGCCCCAGCATTTT
CASSEGRPGEPQHF
>TRBV9|NA|TRBJ1-1|9|once
TGTGCCATCCAGGGTTGGGCTTTCTTT
CAIQGWAFF
>TRBV19|NA|TRBJ1-2|15|NA
TGTGCCAGTAGTATCGATCCAGGGCGTAACTATGGCTACACCTTC
CASSIDPGRNYGYTF
>TRBV12-5|TRBD1|TRBJ2-7|13|NA
TGTGCTAGTGCTATAGCTTACAGGGGCGAGCAGTACTTC
CASAIAYRGEQYF
>TRBV23-1|NA|TRBJ2-7|13|NA
TGCGCCAGCTCACCCGGAACAGTGAACGAGCAGTACTTC
CASSPGTVNEQYF
>TRBV30|NA|TRBJ2-6|14|once
TGTGCCTCTACCGGACAGACTGGGGCCAACGTCCTGACTTTC
CASTGQTGANVLTF
>TRBV7-9|NA|TRBJ2-2|19|NA
TGTGCCAGCAGCCCGAGAACTATTTTAGGACAGTTTCCGACCGGGGAGCTGTTTTTT
CASSPRTILGQFPTGELFF
>TRBV5-4|NA|TRBJ2-7|15|NA
TGTGCCAGCAGTTTGGGTCGGGAGTCGGCCCACGAGCAGTACTTC
CASSLGRESAHEQYF
>TRBV19|TRBD2|TRBJ2-1|13|NA
TGTGCCAGCAGGGGACTAGCGGCCAATGAGCAGTTCTTC
CASRGLAANEQFF